The T cell receptor (beta chain) under discussion was sequenced for a study of a mutant IDH1 vaccine in newly diagnosed glioma. Study background: Treated patients had a mean age of approximately 41 years and a sex split that was roughly 62% male and about 40% female. Most patients had received both radiotherapy and temozolomide, the prior options being radiotherapy, temozolomide, or both.

Produced via immunoSEQ multiplex PCR; TCRdb's table is partial and in-frame only. The sample gives about 32,000 clones, about four fifths of which show up once; approximately 3% is in the top ten. Overall study results and limits: It was just under 95% of patients that developed vaccine-induced immune responses.

Specified time point: week 35, safety follow-up. It was 300 ug of mutant IDH1 20-mer peptide that made up each vaccine dose, given with topical imiquimod. The CDR3 consists of 16 residues. The J segment lost 5 bases and the V segment lost 4 bases, leaving 6 bases of the junction unmatched. CDR1 is SGHRS, CDR2 YFSETQ, per germline. As concerns this clone: The antigen is unknown.

The sequenced sample was PBMCs, obtained from a glioma patient whose treatment included an IDH1 peptide vaccine. This chain joins TRBV5-1 and TRBJ2-5; 15 bases match TRBD2. This clonotype was sampled from a middle-aged man with glioma. Some clones in this sample may be carry-over from other donors' samples. The CDR3: CASSRTSGGAGETQYF. CDR3 coding DNA: TGCGCCAGCAGCAGGACTAGCGGGGGGGCCGGGGAGACCCAGTACTTC.